This TCR beta chain is drawn from a study of blood T cell repertoires in COVID-19. Produced via immunoSEQ multiplex PCR; TCRdb's table is partial and in-frame only. This table holds about 74,000 clones, about 86% found once. The CDR3 has 11 amino acids. Germline V gives CDR1 ENHRY, CDR2 SYGVKD. V lost 3 bases and J lost 7, with 6 bases in between. This clone appeared a single time. The chain recombines TRBV10-3 with TRBJ1-2, with unresolved D. This sequence was found in a woman at least 80 years old with active or convalescent COVID-19. Input material: peripheral blood. CDR3 DNA sequence: TGTGCCATCAGTGATTATTCTGGCTACACCTTC. This translates into CAISDYSGYTF.